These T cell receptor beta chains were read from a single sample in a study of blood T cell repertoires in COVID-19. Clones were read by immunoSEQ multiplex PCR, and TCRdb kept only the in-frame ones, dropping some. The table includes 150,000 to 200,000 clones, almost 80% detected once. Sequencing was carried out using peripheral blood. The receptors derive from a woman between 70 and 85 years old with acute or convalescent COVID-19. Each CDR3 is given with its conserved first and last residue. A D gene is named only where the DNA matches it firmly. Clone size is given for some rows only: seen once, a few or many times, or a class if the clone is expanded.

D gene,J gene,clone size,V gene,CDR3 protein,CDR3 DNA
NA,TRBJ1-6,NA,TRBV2,CASSATAGDSPLHF,TGTGCCAGCAGTGCTACGGCAGGCGATTCACCCCTCCACTTT
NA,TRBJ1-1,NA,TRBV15,CATSRESRTEAFF,TGTGCCACCAGCAGAGAGAGCAGGACTGAAGCTTTCTTT
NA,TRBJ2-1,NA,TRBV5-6,CASSLDSGVVYNEQFF,TGTGCCAGCAGCTTGGATTCGGGAGTGGTCTACAATGAGCAGTTCTTC
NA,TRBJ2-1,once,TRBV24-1,CATSDTSGENYNEQFF,TGTGCCACCAGTGACACAAGCGGAGAAAACTACAATGAGCAGTTCTTC
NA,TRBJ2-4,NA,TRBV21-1,CASSKGSGRSLAKNIQYF,TGTGCCAGCAGCAAAGGTAGCGGAAGGTCTTTAGCCAAAAACATTCAGTACTTC
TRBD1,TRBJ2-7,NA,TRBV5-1,CASRQGSSYEQYF,TGCGCCAGTCGACAGGGCTCGTCCTACGAGCAGTACTTC
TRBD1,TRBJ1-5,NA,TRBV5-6,CASSLFGDRGRYSNQPQHF,TGTGCCAGCAGCTTATTTGGAGACAGGGGGCGATATAGCAATCAGCCCCAGCATTTT
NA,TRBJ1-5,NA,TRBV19,CASSMPGPAGAQPQHF,TGTGCCAGTAGTATGCCCGGACCCGCAGGGGCTCAGCCCCAGCATTTT
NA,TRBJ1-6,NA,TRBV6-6,CASSYSGETNSPLHF,TGTGCCAGCAGTTACTCGGGCGAGACTAATTCACCCCTCCACTTT
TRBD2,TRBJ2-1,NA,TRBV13,CASSPNRLAVGREQFF,TGTGCCAGCAGCCCAAATCGACTAGCGGTGGGTCGGGAGCAGTTCTTC
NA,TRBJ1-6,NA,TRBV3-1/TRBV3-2,CASSSGTPNSPLHF,TGTGCCAGCAGCTCCGGGACACCGAATTCACCCCTCCACTTT
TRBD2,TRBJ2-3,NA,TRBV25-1,CASSEGEGRADTQYF,TGTGCCAGCAGTGAAGGGGAGGGAAGAGCCGATACGCAGTATTTT
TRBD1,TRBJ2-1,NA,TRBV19,CASTVTGSNEQFF,TGTGCCAGTACCGTGACAGGGTCGAATGAGCAGTTCTTC
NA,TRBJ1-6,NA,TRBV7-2,CASSWVGGNNSPLHF,TGTGCCAGCAGCTGGGTCGGAGGGAATAATTCACCCCTCCACTTT
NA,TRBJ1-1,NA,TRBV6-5,CASSWGSDRTEAFF,TGTGCCAGCAGCTGGGGGAGCGACAGGACTGAAGCTTTCTTT